In its sample, the clone carrying this T cell receptor beta chain was seen once. Its antigen is unidentified. Combining a sample-barcoded 5' primer with a J-beta primer mix, a second PCR ran for roughly 7 to 11 cycles. TCRdb used MiXCR to reprocess the 5' RACE reads, holding one entry per CDR3 protein. Among hundreds of thousands of distinct CDR3 sequences listed, 58% were seen once. The CDR3 loop spans 15 amino acids. The germline V gene has CDR1 DFQATT and CDR2 SNEGSKA (reference sequence). Trimming removed 1 base from V and 0 bases from J, with 12 bases in between. This sample was taken from a study of blood T cells in healthy people across ages. Points from the study as a whole: With age, beta diversity per million T cells declined roughly linearly, significantly by 40. Higher diversity and more naive CD4+ cells were features of long-lived donors, compared to aged donors.

The rearrangement links TRBV20-1 to TRBJ1-1; possible D gene TRBD1, 5 bases. Sequenced sample: blood. The receptor's source is a man aged 25 to 40 in good health. The CDR3 reads CSARGETALNTEAFF. The CDR3 DNA reads TGCAGTGCTAGAGGAGAGACAGCATTGAACACTGAAGCTTTCTTT.